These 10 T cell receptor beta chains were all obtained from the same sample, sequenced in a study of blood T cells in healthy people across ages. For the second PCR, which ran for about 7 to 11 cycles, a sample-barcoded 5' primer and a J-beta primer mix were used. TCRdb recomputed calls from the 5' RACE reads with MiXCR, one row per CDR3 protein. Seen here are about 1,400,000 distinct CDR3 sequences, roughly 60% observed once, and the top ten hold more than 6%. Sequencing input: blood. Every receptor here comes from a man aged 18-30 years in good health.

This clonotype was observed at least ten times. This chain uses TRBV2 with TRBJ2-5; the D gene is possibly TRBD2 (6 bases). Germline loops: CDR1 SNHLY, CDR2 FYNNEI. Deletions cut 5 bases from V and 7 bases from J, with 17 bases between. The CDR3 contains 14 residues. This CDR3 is CASSMARESGTQYF. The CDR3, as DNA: TGTGCCAGCAGTATGGCGCGGGAATCTGGGACCCAGTACTTC.

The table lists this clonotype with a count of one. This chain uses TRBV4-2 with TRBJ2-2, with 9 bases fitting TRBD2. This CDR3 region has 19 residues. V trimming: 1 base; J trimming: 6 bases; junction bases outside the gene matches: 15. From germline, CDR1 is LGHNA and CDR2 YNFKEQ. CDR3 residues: CASSQVWASGEEVPGELFF. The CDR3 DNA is TGTGCCAGCAGCCAAGTGTGGGCTAGCGGGGAGGAAGTCCCCGGGGAGCTGTTTTTT.

CDR3 amino acids: CASSQTPEGGPYGQYF. The CDR3 DNA is TGTGCCAGCAGCCAAACCCCAGAAGGGGGTCCATACGGGCAGTACTTC. The V call is TRBV4-2, the J call TRBJ2-4, with TRBD1 as a possible D gene (6 bases). Germline loops: CDR1 LGHNA, CDR2 YNFKEQ. CDR3 length equals 16 residues. V dropped 2 bases and J dropped 13 bases, with 24 bases sitting between them.

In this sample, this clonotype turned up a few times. As DNA, the CDR3 is TGTGCCAGCAGCTTAGACACCGCTCTGAAAGAGACCCAGTACTTC. The encoded protein is CASSLDTALKETQYF. The genes are TRBV7-9 and TRBJ2-5; no clear D gene. CDR1 and CDR2 from the germline V gene are SEHNR and FQNEAQ (reference sequence). V was pared by 1 base and J by 3 bases, with 12 bases between. The length of the CDR3 is 15 residues.

Written as DNA, the CDR3 is TGTGCCAGCAGTGAAGACAGGCTAAGCAATCAGCCCCAGCATTTT. Its protein product is CASSEDRLSNQPQHF. The chain recombines TRBV6-1 with TRBJ1-5, with a weak D call TRBD1 (5 bases). V gave up 1 base and J gave up 1 base, with 8 bases separating them. This CDR3 spans 15 amino acids. CDR1 is MNHNS and CDR2 is SASEGT in the germline V gene.

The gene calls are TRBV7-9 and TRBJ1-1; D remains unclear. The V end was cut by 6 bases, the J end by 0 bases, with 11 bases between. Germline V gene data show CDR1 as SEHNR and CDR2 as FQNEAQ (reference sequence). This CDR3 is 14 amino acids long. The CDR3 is CASSKEAMNTEAFF. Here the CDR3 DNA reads TGTGCCAGCAGTAAGGAGGCGATGAACACTGAAGCTTTCTTT. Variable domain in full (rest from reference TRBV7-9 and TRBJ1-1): DTGVSQNPRHKITKRGQNVTFRCDPISEHNRLYWYRQTLGQGPEFLTYFQNEAQLEKSRLLSDRFSAERPKGSFSTLEIQRTEQGDSAMYLCASSKEAMNTEAFFGQGTRLTVV.

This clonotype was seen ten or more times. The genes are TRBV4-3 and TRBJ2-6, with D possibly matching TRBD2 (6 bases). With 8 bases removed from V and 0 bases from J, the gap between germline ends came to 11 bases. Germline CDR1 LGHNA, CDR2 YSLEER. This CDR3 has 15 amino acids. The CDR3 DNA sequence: TGCGCCAGCGGGGATAGCGGCTCTGGGGCCAACGTCCTGACTTTC. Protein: CASGDSGSGANVLTF.

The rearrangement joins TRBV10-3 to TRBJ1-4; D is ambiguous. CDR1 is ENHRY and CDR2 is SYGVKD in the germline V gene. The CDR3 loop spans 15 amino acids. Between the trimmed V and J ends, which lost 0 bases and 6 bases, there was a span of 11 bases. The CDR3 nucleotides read TGTGCCATCAGTGAGTCGAAGTTATTGGATGAAAAACTGTTTTTT. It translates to CAISESKLLDEKLFF.

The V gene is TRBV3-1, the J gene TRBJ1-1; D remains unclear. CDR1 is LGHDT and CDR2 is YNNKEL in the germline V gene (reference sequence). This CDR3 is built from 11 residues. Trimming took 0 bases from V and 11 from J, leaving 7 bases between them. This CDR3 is CASSQDRRAFF. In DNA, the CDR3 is TGTGCCAGCAGCCAAGATCGCAGGGCTTTCTTT.

CDR3 in amino acids: CASRPTSGSQGSGTDTQYF. CDR3 DNA: TGTGCCAGCAGGCCGACTAGCGGGAGTCAAGGAAGCGGCACAGATACGCAGTATTTT. The chain has TRBV6-1 and TRBJ2-3, with 12 bases fitting TRBD2. The ends lost 6 bases at V and 1 base at J; junction bases unmatched: 14. The length of the CDR3 is 19 residues. The V gene's germline CDR1 is MNHNS and CDR2 SASEGT.